Each of the 3 T cell receptor beta chains below was sequenced from the same sample in a study of CD8 T cells in Susac syndrome. RNA, at about 0.5 to 1 ug, was reverse transcribed with random hexamers. TCRdb re-derived calls from the immunoSEQ multiplex PCR reads in MiXCR, one entry per CDR3 protein. This table holds about 80,000 distinct CDR3 sequences, approximately 96% found once. Sequencing was done on a sample of CD8+ T cells from PBMCs. Source of these receptors: a human donor with Susac syndrome.

This sequence joins TRBV5-1 and TRBJ2-7, with a tentative D call TRBD1 (6 bases). The germline V gene encodes CDR1 SGHRS and CDR2 YFSETQ. The CDR3 consists of 16 residues. V lost 2 bases to trimming and J lost 3 bases, with 18 bases between them. The DNA of the CDR3 is TGCGCCAGCAGCTTAAACCGGGACATAAGAAACTACGAGCAGTACTTC. It translates to CASSLNRDIRNYEQYF.

CDR3 sequence reads: CSARDLRGNPLSEQFF. In nucleotides, the CDR3 is TGCAGTGCTAGAGACTTGCGGGGGAACCCTTTGAGTGAGCAGTTCTTC. V and J are TRBV20-1 and TRBJ2-1; 7 bases are shared with TRBD2. CDR1 DFQATT and CDR2 SNEGSKA come from the germline V gene (reference sequence). This CDR3 region has 16 residues. With V trimmed by 0 bases and J by 9 bases, 14 bases remained unmatched.

This sequence joins TRBV4-3 and TRBJ2-2, with D unclear. This CDR3 contains 18 residues. V lost 4 bases, J lost 6 bases, and 24 bases lay in between. Germline V gives CDR1 LGHNA, CDR2 YSLEER. The CDR3 coding sequence is TGCGCCAGCAGCCCTGCCCCTGGCTATAGGTTTCCCCCCGGGGAGCTGTTTTTT. Its protein is CASSPAPGYRFPPGELFF.